This T cell receptor beta chain was sequenced for a study of T cells in localized non-small cell lung cancer. TCRdb's copy holds only in-frame clones and misses some; the assay was immunoSEQ multiplex PCR. The data contain 45,000 to 60,000 clones, around 87% of them seen just once; the ten biggest clones take up 2% to 3%. This clone has more than one count but fewer than ten. The material sequenced was PBMCs, taken before any cancer treatment. This clonotype was sampled from a man between 40 and 75 years old with stage II lung adenocarcinoma.

DNA for the CDR3: TGCGCCAGCAGCACCAGCGTAGGGTCAGACACTGAAGCTTTCTTT. It codes for CASSTSVGSDTEAFF. The chain links TRBV5-1 to TRBJ1-1; D gene unclear. Per germline, CDR1 SGHRS and CDR2 YFSETQ. The V end lost 4 bases, the J end lost 3 bases, and 16 bases lay between the germline ends. The CDR3 contains 15 residues.